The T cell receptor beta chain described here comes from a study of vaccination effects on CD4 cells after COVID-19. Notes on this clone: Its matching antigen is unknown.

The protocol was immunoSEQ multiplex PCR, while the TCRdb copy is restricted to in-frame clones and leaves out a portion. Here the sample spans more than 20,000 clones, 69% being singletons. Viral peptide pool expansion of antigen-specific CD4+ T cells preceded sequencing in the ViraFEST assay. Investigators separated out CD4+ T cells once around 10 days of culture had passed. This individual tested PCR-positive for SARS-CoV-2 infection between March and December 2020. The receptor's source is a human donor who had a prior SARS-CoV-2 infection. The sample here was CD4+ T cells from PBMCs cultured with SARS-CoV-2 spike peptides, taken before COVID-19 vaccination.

The CDR3 DNA reads TGTGCCATCAGGACGGACAAAACTAGGAATGAGCAGTTCTTC. This gives the protein CAIRTDKTRNEQFF. V and J are TRBV10-3 and TRBJ2-1; D may match TRBD1 or TRBD2 (5 bases each). Germline loops: CDR1 ENHRY, CDR2 SYGVKD. The CDR3 spans 14 residues. Trimming stripped 6 bases from V and 7 bases from J, with 16 bases between.